The sequence of this TCR beta chain was determined in a study of early T cells in non-severe SARS-CoV-2 infection (dated by TCRdb to the early 2020s). Regarding the complete study: Because TCR sequencing was done on bulk RNA from unsorted whole blood, the alpha and beta chains could not be paired. What the study reported, not specific to this receptor: Matching against VDJdb was skewed toward anti-spike CD8 responses, likely underestimated virus-specific expansions, and missed private and CD4 specificities.

This was a case-control study nested in a cohort of healthcare workers in London, UK, who had nasopharyngeal swab PCR tests and blood samples taken every week. Healthcare workers were recruited during the week of the UK lockdown, between 23 and 31 March 2020, and followed weekly for up to roughly 15 weeks. The library was generated by 5' RACE. TCRdb records NextSeq 500 as the sequencer. Unique molecular identifiers were attached to individual cDNA molecules in the TCR library protocol so that sequencing error and PCR bias could be corrected. Both TCR alpha and beta chains were sequenced, and tight co-correlation was observed between alpha and beta sequence abundances in each sample. Turning to the authors' computational methods: V gene, J gene and CDR3 annotation of TCR sequences was performed with Decombinator V4. TCRs were defined as expanded if a significant change between any two time points was detected under a Poisson model with p below 0.0001. TCR abundances were normalised to the total number of TCRs sequenced in each sample and reported as counts per million. MAIT TCRs were defined by TRAV1-2 paired with TRAJ12, TRAJ20 or TRAJ33, and iNKT TCRs by TRAV10 paired with TRAJ18. VDJdb, accessed on 1 November 2021, was searched for TCRs annotated for CMV, EBV and SARS-CoV-2, and TCRs annotated for more than one antigen were excluded. TCRdb reran the public reads through fastp at Q25 and MiXCR, keeping productive beta chains. Every entry covers one CDR3 protein and lists the most common genes and DNA from its rows. For this entry, the V and J calls and clone size follow TCRdb and not the study's own pipeline. This sample comprises about 94,000 distinct CDR3 sequences, roughly 13% of them detected only once. Of the sample, around 2.5% falls within the top ten clones.

Via the germline V gene (reference sequence), CDR1 is SEHNR and CDR2 FQNEAQ. V loses 1 base, J loses 0 bases, and the germline ends lie 10 bases apart. The CDR3, from cysteine to phenylalanine, totals 16 residues. The retained sequence is limited to the CDR3, 48 bases, with the frame set at the first base. As to this clonotype: No antigen is known for it. Base qualities are missing; no much larger clone stands one base away.

Sequenced: whole blood. This sequence was found in an adult who was a healthcare worker with PCR-confirmed SARS-CoV-2 infection or an uninfected control (not recorded which). The chain links TRBV7-9 with TRBJ2-1; the D gene is perhaps TRBD1, on 5 matching bases. The CDR3 protein: CASSLVWGLSYNEQFF. The nucleotide sequence is given as TGTGCCAGCAGCTTAGTATGGGGCCTCTCCTACAATGAGCAGTTCTTC.